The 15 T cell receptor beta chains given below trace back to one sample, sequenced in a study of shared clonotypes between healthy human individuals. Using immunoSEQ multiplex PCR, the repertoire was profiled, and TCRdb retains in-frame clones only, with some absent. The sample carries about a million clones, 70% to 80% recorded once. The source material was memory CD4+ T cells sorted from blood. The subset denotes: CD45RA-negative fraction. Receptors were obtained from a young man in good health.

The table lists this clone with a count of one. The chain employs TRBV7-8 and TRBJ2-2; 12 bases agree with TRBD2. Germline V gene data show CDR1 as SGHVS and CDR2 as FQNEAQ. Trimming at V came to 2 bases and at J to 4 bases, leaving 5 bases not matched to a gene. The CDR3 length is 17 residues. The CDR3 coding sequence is TGTGCCAGCAGCTTACTAGCGGGAGGGCCGGCCACCGGGGAGCTGTTTTTT. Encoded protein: CASSLLAGGPATGELFF.

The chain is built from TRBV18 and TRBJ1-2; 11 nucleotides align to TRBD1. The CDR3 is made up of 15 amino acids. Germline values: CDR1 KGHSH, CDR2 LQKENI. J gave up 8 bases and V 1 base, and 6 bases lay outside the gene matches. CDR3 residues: CASSPRQGQGEGYTF. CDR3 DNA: TGTGCCAGCTCACCACGACAGGGACAGGGGGAAGGCTACACCTTC.

The CDR3 spells CASSPAATGELFF. CDR3 in DNA: TGTGCCAGCAGTCCCGCGGCTACCGGGGAGCTGTTTTTT. The V and J genes are TRBV6-5 and TRBJ2-2; D gene unclear. Trimming shortened V by 5 bases and J by 5 bases, and 9 bases separated the two germline ends. There are 13 residues in the CDR3. From germline, CDR1 is MNHEY and CDR2 SVGAGI.

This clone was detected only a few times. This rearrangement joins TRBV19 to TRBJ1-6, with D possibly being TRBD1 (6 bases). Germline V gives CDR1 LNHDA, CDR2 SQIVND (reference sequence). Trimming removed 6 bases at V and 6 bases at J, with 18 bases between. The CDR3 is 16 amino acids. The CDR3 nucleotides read TGTGCCAGTAGCACCCGACCGGGACATCGTAATTCACCCCTCCACTTT. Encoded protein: CASSTRPGHRNSPLHF.

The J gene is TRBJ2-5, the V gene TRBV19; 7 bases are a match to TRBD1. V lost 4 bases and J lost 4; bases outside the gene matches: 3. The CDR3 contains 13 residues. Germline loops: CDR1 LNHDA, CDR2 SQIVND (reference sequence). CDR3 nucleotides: TGTGCCAGTAGTACCAACAGGGGAGAGACCCAGTACTTC. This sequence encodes CASSTNRGETQYF.

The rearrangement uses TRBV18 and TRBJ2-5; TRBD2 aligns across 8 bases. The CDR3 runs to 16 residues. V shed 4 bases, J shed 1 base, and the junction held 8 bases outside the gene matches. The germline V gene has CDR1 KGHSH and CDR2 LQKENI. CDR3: CASSRSVAGIQETQYF. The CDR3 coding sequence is TGTGCCAGCTCACGAAGCGTAGCGGGGATCCAAGAGACCCAGTACTTC.

Written as DNA, the CDR3 is TGTGCCAGCAGCTTAGCGCCGATAGAGACCCAGTACTTC. Its translation is CASSLAPIETQYF. The genes are TRBV7-2 and TRBJ2-5; D gene uncertain. This CDR3 is built from 13 residues. V dropped 0 bases and J dropped 4 bases, with 6 bases sitting between them. CDR1 SGHTA and CDR2 FQGNSA come from the germline V gene.

CDR3 nucleotide sequence: TGCGCCAGCAGCTTAGCGGGAGAAAGGGATACGCAGTATTTT. As protein: CASSLAGERDTQYF. This chain joins TRBV5-1 and TRBJ2-3; 8 bases align to TRBD2. The germline CDR1 and CDR2 sequences are SGHRS and YFSETQ. Trimming cost V 2 bases and J 6 bases; bases outside gene matches: 5. The CDR3 loop spans 14 amino acids. Together with reference TRBV5-1 and TRBJ2-3, the CDR3 gives the full variable domain: KAGVTQTPRYLIKTRGQQVTLSCSPISGHRSVSWYQQTPGQGLQFLFEYFSETQRNKGNFPGRFSGRQFSNSRSEMNVSTLELGDSALYLCASSLAGERDTQYFGPGTRLTVL.

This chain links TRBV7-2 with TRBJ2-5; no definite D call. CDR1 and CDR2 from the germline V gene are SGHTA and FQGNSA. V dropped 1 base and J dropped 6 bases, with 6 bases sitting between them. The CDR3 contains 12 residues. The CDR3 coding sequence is TGTGCCAGCAGCTTAGAGGGAAAGACCCAGTACTTC. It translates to CASSLEGKTQYF.

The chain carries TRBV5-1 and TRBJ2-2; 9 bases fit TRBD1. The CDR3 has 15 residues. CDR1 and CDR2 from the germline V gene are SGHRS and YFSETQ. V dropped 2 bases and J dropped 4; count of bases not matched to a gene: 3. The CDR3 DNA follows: TGCGCCAGCAGCTTAGGGACAGGGCCCACCGGGGAGCTGTTTTTT. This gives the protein CASSLGTGPTGELFF.

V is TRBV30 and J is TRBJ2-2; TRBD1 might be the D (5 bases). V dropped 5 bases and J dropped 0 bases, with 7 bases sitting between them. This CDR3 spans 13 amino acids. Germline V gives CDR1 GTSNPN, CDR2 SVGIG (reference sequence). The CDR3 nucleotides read TGTGCCTGGGGGGCCTCGAACACCGGGGAGCTGTTTTTT. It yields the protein CAWGASNTGELFF.

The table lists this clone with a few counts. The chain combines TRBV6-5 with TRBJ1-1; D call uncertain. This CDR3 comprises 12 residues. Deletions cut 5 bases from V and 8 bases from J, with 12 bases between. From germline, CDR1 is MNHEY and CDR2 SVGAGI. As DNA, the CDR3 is TGTGCCAGCAGTAGGCGGAACGAGGAAGCTTTCTTT. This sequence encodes CASSRRNEEAFF.

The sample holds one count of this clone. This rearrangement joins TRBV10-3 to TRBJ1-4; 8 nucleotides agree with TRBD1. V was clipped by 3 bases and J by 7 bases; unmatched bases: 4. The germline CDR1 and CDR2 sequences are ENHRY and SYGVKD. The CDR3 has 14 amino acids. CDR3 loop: CAISEGQGGEKLFF. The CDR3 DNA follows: TGTGCCATCAGTGAAGGACAGGGCGGTGAAAAACTGTTTTTT.

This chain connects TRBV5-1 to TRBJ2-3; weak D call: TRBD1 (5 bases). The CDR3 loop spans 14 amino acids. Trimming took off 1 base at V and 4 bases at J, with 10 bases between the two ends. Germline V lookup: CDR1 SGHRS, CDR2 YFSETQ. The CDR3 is CASSLSGLSDTQYF. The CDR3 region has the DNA TGCGCCAGCAGCTTGTCAGGGTTGTCAGATACGCAGTATTTT.

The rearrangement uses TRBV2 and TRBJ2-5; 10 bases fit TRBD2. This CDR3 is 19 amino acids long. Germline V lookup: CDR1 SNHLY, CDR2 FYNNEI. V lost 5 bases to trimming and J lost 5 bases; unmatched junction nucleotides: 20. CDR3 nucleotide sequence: TGTGCCAGCAGTCTACCTACAGATTTAGCGGGAGGTCTACCTGAGACCCAGTACTTC. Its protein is CASSLPTDLAGGLPETQYF.